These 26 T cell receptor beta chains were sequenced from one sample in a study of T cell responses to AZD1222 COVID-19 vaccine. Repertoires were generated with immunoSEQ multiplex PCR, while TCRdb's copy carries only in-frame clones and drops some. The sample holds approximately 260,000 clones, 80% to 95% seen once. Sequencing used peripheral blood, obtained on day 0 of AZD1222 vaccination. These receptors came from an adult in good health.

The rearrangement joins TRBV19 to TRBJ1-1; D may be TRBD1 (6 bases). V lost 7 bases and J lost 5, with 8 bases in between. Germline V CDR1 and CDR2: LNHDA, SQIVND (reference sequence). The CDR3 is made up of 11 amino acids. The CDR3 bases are TGTGCCAGTATACAGGGAACTGAAGCTTTCTTT. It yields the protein CASIQGTEAFF.

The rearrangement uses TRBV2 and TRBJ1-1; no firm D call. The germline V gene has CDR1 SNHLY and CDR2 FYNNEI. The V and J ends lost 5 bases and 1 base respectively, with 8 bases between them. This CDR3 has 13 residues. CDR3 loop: CASSYTENTEAFF. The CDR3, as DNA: TGTGCCAGCAGTTATACCGAGAACACTGAAGCTTTCTTT.

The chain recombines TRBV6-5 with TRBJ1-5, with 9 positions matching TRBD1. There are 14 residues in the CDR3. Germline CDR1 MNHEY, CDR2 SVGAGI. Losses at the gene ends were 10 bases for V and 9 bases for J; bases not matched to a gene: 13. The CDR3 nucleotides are TGTGCCACCCGGCCGGGACAGGGAACGGGGCCCCAGCATTTT. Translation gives CATRPGQGTGPQHF.

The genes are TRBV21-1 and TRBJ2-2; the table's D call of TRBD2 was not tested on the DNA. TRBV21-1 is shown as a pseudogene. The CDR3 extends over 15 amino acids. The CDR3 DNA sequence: TGTGCCAGCAGCACCGGGGGTTTAAGGACCGGGGAGCTGTTTTTT. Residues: CASSTGGLRTGELFF.

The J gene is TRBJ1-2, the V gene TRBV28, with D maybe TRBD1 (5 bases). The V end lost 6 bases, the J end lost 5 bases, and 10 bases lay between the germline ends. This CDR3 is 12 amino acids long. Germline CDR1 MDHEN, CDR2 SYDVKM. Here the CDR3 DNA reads TGTGCCAGCAGGGGAACAGGATATGGCTACACCTTC. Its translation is CASRGTGYGYTF.

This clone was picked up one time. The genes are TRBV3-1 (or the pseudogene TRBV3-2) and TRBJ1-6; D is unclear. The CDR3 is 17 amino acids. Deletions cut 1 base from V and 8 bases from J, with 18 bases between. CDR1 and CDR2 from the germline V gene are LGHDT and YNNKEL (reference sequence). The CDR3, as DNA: TGTGCCAGCAGCCAAGGCTGGCCGGAAAAGATTTATTCACCCCTCCACTTT. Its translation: CASSQGWPEKIYSPLHF.

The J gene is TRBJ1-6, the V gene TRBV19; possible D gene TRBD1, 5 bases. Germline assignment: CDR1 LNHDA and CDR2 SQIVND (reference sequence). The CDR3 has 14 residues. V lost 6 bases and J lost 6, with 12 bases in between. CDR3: CASREGRGNSPLHF. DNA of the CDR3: TGTGCCAGTAGAGAGGGGCGGGGTAATTCACCCCTCCACTTT.

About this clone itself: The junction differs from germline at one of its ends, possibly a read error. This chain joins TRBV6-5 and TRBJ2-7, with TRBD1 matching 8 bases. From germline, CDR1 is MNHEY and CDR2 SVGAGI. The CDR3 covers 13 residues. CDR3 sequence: CASSSGQAYEQCF. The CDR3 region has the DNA TGTGCCAGCAGTTCGGGACAGGCCTACGAGCAGTGCTTC.

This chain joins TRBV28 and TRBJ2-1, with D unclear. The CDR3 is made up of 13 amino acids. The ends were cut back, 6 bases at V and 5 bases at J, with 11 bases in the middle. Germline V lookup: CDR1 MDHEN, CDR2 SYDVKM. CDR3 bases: TGTGCCAGCAGCCTTCCCCAGAACAATGAGCAGTTCTTC. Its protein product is CASSLPQNNEQFF.

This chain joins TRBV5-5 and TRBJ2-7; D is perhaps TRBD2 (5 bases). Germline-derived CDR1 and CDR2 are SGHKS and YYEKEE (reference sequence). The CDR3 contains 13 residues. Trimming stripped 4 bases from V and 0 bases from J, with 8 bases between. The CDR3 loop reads CASSGDYSYEQYF. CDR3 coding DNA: TGTGCCAGCAGCGGAGACTACTCCTACGAGCAGTACTTC.

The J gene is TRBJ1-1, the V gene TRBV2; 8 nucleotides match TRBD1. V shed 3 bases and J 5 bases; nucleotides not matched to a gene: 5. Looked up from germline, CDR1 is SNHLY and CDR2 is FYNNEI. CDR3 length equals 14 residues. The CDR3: CASSDRGLGTEAFF. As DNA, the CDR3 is TGTGCCAGCAGTGACAGGGGGCTTGGAACTGAAGCTTTCTTT.

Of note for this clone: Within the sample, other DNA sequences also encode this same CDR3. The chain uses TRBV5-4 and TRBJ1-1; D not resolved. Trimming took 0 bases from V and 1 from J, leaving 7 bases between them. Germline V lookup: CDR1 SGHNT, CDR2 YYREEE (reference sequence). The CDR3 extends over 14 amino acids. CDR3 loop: CASSLAGRNTEAFF. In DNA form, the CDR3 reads TGTGCCAGCAGCTTGGCGGGGAGGAACACTGAAGCTTTCTTT.

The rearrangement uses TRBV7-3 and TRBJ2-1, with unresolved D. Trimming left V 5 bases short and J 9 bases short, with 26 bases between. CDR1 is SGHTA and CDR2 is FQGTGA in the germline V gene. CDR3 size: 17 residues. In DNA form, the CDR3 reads TGTGCCAGCAGCCCCCTGCGTCGGGTGCGTGAATTCGTTGAGCAGTTCTTC. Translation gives CASSPLRRVREFVEQFF.

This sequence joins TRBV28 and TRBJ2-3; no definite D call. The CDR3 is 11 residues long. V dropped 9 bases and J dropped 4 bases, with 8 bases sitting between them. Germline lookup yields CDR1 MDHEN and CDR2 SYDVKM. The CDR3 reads CASSQPDTQYF. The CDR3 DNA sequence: TGTGCCAGTTCCCAGCCAGATACGCAGTATTTT.

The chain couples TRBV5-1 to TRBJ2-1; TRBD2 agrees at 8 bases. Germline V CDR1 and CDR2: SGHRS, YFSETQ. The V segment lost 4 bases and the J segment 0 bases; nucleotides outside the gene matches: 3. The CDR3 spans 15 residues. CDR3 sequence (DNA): TGCGCCAGCAGCATAAGCGGGAGCTCCTACAATGAGCAGTTCTTC. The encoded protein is CASSISGSSYNEQFF.

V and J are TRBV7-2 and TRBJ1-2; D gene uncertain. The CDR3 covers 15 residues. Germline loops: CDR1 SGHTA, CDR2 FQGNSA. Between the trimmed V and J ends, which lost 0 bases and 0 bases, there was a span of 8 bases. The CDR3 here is CASSLASYANYGYTF. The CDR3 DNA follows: TGTGCCAGCAGCTTAGCCAGCTATGCTAACTATGGCTACACCTTC.

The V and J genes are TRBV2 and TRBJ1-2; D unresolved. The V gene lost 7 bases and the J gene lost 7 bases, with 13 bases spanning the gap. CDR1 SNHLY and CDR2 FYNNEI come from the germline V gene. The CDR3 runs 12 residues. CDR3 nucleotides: TGTGCCAGCACTAGGGAATTAGGTGGCTACACCTTC. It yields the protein CASTRELGGYTF.

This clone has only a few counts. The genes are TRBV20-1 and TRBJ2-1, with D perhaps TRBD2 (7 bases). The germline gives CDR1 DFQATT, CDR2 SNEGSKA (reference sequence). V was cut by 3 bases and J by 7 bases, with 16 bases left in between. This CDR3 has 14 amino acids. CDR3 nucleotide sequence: TGCAGTGCTAGTTTCCGGGGGGCTGGGAATGAGCAGTTCTTC. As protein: CSASFRGAGNEQFF.

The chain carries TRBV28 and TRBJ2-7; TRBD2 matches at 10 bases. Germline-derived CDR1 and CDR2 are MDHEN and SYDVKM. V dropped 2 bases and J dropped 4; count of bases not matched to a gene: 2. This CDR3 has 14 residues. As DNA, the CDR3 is TGTGCCAGCAGTTTACTAGCGGGAGAGTACGAGCAGTACTTC. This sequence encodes CASSLLAGEYEQYF.

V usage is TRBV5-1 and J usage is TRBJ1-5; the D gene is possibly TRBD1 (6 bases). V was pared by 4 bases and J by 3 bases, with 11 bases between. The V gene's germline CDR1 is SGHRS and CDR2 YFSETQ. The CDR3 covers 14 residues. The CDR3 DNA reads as TGCGCCAGCAGCGTCGGACAGCCCAATCAGCCCCAGCATTTT. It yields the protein CASSVGQPNQPQHF.

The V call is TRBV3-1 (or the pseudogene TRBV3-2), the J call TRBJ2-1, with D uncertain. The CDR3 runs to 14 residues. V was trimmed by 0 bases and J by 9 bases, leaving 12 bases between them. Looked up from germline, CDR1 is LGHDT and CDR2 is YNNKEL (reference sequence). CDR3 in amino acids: CASSQDSGRGEQFF. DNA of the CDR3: TGTGCCAGCAGCCAAGATTCCGGGCGCGGTGAGCAGTTCTTC.

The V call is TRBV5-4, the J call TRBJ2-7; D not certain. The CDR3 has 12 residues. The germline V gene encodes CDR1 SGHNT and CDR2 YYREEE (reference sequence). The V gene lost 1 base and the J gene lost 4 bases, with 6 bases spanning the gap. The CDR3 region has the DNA TGTGCCAGCAGCTTGAATAAATACGAGCAGTACTTC. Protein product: CASSLNKYEQYF.

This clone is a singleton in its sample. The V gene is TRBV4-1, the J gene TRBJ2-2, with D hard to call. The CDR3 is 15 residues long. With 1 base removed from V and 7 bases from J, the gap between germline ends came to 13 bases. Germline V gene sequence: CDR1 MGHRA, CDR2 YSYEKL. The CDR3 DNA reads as TGCGCCAGCAGCCAAGGTAGGAGCGCCGACGGGGAGCTGTTTTTT. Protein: CASSQGRSADGELFF.

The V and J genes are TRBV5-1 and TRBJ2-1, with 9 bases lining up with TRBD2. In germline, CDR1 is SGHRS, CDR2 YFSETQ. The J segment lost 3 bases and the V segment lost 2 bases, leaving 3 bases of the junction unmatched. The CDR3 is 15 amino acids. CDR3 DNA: TGCGCCAGCAGCTTTAGCGGGAGTGGCTACAATGAGCAGTTCTTC. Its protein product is CASSFSGSGYNEQFF.

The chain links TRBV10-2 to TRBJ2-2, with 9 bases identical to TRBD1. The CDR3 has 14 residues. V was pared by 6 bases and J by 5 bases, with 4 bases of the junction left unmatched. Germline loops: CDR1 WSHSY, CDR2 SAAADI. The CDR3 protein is CASRVTGGTGELFF. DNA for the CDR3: TGCGCCAGCAGGGTGACAGGGGGAACCGGGGAGCTGTTTTTT.

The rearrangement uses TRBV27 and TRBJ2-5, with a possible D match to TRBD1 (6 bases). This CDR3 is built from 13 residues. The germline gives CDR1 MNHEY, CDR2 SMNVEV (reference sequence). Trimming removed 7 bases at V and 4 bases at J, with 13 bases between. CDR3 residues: CASNPTGRETQYF. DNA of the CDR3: TGTGCCAGCAACCCCACAGGGCGAGAGACCCAGTACTTC.